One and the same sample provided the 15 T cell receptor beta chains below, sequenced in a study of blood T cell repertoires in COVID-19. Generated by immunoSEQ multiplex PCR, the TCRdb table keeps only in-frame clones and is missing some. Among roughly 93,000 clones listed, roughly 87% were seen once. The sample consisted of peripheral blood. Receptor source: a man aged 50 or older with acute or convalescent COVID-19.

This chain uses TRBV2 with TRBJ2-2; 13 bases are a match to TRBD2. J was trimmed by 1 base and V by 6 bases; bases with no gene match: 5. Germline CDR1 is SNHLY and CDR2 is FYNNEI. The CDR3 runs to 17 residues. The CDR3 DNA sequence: TGTGCCAGCAGAACCGGGACTAGCGGGAAGAACACCGGGGAGCTGTTTTTT. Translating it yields CASRTGTSGKNTGELFF. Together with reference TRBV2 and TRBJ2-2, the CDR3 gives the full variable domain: EPEVTQTPSHQVTQMGQEVILRCVPISNHLYFYWYRQILGQKVEFLVSFYNNEISEKSEIFDDQFSVERPDGSNFTLKIRSTKLEDSAMYFCASRTGTSGKNTGELFFGEGSRLTVL.

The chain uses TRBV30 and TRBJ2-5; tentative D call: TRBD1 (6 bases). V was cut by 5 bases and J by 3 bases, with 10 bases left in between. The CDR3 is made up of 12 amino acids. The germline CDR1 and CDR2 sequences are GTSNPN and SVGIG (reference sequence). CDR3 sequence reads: CAWGDTEETQYF. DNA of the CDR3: TGTGCCTGGGGGGACACCGAAGAGACCCAGTACTTC.

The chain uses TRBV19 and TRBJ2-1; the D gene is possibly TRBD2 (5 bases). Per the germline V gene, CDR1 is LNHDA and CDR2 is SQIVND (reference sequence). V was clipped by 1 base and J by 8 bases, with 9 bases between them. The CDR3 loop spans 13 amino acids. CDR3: CASSIGTGDEQFF. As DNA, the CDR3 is TGTGCCAGTAGTATAGGGACTGGGGATGAGCAGTTCTTC.

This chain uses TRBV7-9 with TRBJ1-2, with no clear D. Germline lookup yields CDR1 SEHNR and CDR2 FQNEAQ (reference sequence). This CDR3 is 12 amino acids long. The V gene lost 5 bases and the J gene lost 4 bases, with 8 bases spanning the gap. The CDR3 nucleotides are TGTGCCAGCAGCCGGGATGTCTATGGCTACACCTTC. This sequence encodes CASSRDVYGYTF.

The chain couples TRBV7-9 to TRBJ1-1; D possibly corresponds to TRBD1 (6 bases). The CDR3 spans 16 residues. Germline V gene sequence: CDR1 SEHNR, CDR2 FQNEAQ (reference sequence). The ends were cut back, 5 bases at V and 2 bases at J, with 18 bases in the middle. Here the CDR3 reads CASSMFLTGSNTEAFF. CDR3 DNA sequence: TGTGCCAGCAGCATGTTTCTGACAGGATCTAACACTGAAGCTTTCTTT. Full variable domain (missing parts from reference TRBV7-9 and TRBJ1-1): DTGVSQNPRHKITKRGQNVTFRCDPISEHNRLYWYRQTLGQGPEFLTYFQNEAQLEKSRLLSDRFSAERPKGSFSTLEIQRTEQGDSAMYLCASSMFLTGSNTEAFFGQGTRLTVV.

DNA of the CDR3: TGTGCCAGCAGTAGCGGGGTTGGGTATGAGCAGTTCTTC. Protein: CASSSGVGYEQFF. This chain uses TRBV9 with TRBJ2-1, with 8 bases matching TRBD2. The CDR3 runs 13 residues. V lost 5 bases, J lost 8 bases, and 6 bases stayed unmatched. CDR1 and CDR2 from the germline V gene are SGDLS and YYNGEE.

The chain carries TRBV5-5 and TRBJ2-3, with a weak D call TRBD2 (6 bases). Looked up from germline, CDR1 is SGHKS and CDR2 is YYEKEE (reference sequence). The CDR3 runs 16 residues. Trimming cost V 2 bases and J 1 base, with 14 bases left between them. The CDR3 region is CASSFRGTPGTDTQYF. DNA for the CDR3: TGTGCCAGCAGCTTTCGAGGGACTCCCGGCACAGATACGCAGTATTTT.

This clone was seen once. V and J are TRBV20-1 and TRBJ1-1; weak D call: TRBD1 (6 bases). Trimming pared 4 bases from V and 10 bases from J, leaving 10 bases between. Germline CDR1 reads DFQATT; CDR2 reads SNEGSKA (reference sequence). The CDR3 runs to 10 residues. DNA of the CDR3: TGCAGTGCTATGGACAGAGGAGCTTTCTTT. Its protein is CSAMDRGAFF.

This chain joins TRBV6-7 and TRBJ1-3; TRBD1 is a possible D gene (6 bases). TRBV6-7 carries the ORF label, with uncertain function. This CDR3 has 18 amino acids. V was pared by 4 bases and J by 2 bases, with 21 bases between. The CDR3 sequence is CASSSPGTSTLPGNTIYF. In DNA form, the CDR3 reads TGTGCCAGCAGTTCCCCCGGGACATCTACTCTCCCTGGAAACACCATATATTTT.

The CDR3: CASSSTPPGGGWASVWQFF. The CDR3 DNA follows: TGTGCCAGCAGCTCTACTCCGCCGGGGGGAGGGTGGGCCTCGGTGTGGCAGTTCTTC. The chain carries TRBV7-2 and TRBJ2-1, with 7 nucleotides matching TRBD2. Germline-derived CDR1 and CDR2 are SGHTA and FQGNSA. Trimming removed 4 bases from V and 12 bases from J; junction bases left unmatched: 27. CDR3 length equals 19 residues.

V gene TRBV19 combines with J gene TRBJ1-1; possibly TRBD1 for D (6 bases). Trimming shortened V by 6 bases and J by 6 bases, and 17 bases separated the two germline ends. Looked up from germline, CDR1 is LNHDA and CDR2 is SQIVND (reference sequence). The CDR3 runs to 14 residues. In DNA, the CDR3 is TGTGCCAGTAGACTGTTACAGGGCTCCCCTGAAGCTTTCTTT. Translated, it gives CASRLLQGSPEAFF.

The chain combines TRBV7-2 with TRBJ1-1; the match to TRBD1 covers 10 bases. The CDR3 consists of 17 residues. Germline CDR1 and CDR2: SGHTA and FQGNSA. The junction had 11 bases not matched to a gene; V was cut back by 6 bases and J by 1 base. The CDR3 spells CASRRTGTGERNTEAFF. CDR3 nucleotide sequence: TGTGCCAGCAGGCGTACCGGGACAGGGGAAAGGAACACTGAAGCTTTCTTT.

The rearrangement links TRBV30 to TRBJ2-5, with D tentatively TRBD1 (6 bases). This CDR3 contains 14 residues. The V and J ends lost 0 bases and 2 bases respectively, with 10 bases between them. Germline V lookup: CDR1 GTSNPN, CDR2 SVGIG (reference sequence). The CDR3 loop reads CAWSVHREQETQYF. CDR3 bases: TGTGCCTGGAGTGTACACAGGGAGCAAGAGACCCAGTACTTC.

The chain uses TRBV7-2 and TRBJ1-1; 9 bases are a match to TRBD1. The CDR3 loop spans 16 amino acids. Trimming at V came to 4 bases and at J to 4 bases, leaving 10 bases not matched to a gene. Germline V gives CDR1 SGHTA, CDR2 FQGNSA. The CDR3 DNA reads TGTGCCAGCAGCTCGATCAATACAGGGGGCGGCACTGAAGCTTTCTTT. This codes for CASSSINTGGGTEAFF.

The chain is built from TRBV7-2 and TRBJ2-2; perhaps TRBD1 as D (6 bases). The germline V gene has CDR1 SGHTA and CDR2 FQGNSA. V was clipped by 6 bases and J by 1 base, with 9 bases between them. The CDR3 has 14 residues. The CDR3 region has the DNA TGTGCCAGCAGTCCGACAGGGAACACCGGGGAGCTGTTTTTT. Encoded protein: CASSPTGNTGELFF.